These 26 T cell receptor beta chains originate from one sample sequenced in a study of T cell responses to AZD1222 COVID-19 vaccine. The method was immunoSEQ multiplex PCR; TCRdb's version includes in-frame clones alone and lacks a portion of them. The data contain roughly 180,000 clones, 75% to 90% of them singletons. The sample was peripheral blood, taken on day 0 of AZD1222 vaccination. These receptors all stem from an adult in good health.

The rearrangement uses TRBV2 and TRBJ2-2, with 12 bases matching TRBD2. Germline loops: CDR1 SNHLY, CDR2 FYNNEI. V was clipped by 2 bases and J by 8 bases; unmatched bases: 3. CDR3 length: 15 residues. The CDR3 coding sequence is TGTGCCAGCAGTGAAACTAGCGGGGGGACAGGGGAGCTGTTTTTT. Translating it yields CASSETSGGTGELFF. Variable domain in full (rest from reference TRBV2 and TRBJ2-2): EPEVTQTPSHQVTQMGQEVILRCVPISNHLYFYWYRQILGQKVEFLVSFYNNEISEKSEIFDDQFSVERPDGSNFTLKIRSTKLEDSAMYFCASSETSGGTGELFFGEGSRLTVL.

The chain recombines TRBV19 with TRBJ2-1; D possibly corresponds to TRBD2 (6 bases). This CDR3 contains 12 residues. CDR1 LNHDA and CDR2 SQIVND come from the germline V gene (reference sequence). V lost 5 bases, J lost 9 bases, and 11 bases lay in between. In DNA, the CDR3 is TGTGCCAGTAGTGCGGGACTCGGTGAGCAGTTCTTC. Translation gives CASSAGLGEQFF.

The chain joins TRBV28 to TRBJ2-3; D possibly corresponds to TRBD2 (6 bases). CDR1 MDHEN and CDR2 SYDVKM come from the germline V gene. The length of the CDR3 is 15 residues. Trimming shortened V by 1 base and J by 1 base, and 9 bases separated the two germline ends. This chain's CDR3 is CASSLLLAGTDTQYF. Written as DNA, the CDR3 is TGTGCCAGCAGTTTATTATTAGCGGGCACAGATACGCAGTATTTT.

The chain joins TRBV14 to TRBJ2-3; 7 bases fit TRBD2. This CDR3 is built from 18 residues. Germline V lookup: CDR1 SGHDN, CDR2 FVKESK. V trimming: 4 bases; J trimming: 3 bases; junction bases outside the gene matches: 16. The CDR3 is CASSPPRETPWKTDTQYF. The DNA for the CDR3 is TGTGCCAGCAGCCCACCGCGGGAGACCCCCTGGAAGACAGATACGCAGTATTTT.

In this sample, this clone turned up once. The chain combines TRBV7-9 with TRBJ2-3, with 10 bases matching TRBD2. The junction had 8 bases not matched to a gene; V was cut back by 5 bases and J by 3 bases. The CDR3 contains 16 residues. Germline CDR1 is SEHNR and CDR2 is FQNEAQ (reference sequence). CDR3: CASSPALAGRTDTQYF. The CDR3 DNA is TGTGCCAGCAGCCCAGCACTAGCGGGAAGGACAGATACGCAGTATTTT.

This chain links TRBV6-1 with TRBJ1-2; 7 bases fit TRBD1. From germline, CDR1 is MNHNS and CDR2 SASEGT. This CDR3 has 15 amino acids. The ends lost 0 bases at V and 4 bases at J; junction bases unmatched: 5. The CDR3 protein is CASSEAAGGVYGYTF. The DNA of the CDR3 is TGTGCCAGCAGTGAAGCTGCAGGGGGAGTCTATGGCTACACCTTC.

The chain recombines TRBV3-1 (or the pseudogene TRBV3-2) with TRBJ2-5; D gene ambiguous. Germline assignment: CDR1 LGHDT and CDR2 YNNKEL (reference sequence). The CDR3 sequence is 14 residues long. V shed 0 bases and J shed 5 bases, with 10 bases lying between them. For the CDR3, the DNA is TGTGCCAGCAGCCAAGATCAAGTTCTGGAGACCCAGTACTTC. It specifies CASSQDQVLETQYF.

The rearrangement uses TRBV27 and TRBJ1-4; 8 bases line up with TRBD1. The CDR3 has 14 residues. The V gene end was trimmed by 3 bases and the J gene end by 7 bases; junction bases not matched to a gene: 4. From germline, CDR1 is MNHEY and CDR2 SMNVEV (reference sequence). As DNA, the CDR3 is TGTGCCAGCAGTTTCAGGGGGCGCCGTGAAAAACTGTTTTTT. Its protein is CASSFRGRREKLFF.

The chain joins TRBV14 to TRBJ1-2; no clear D gene. Germline assignment: CDR1 SGHDN and CDR2 FVKESK. This CDR3 spans 13 amino acids. The V and J ends lost 0 bases and 5 bases respectively, with 7 bases between them. The CDR3 DNA follows: TGTGCCAGCAGCCAAGATCGCGGTTATGGCTACACCTTC. Translated: CASSQDRGYGYTF.

This clone was observed a single time. This rearrangement joins TRBV9 to TRBJ2-1, with D hard to call. V was pared by 1 base and J by 0 bases, with 5 bases between. The CDR3 spans 14 residues. Germline assignment: CDR1 SGDLS and CDR2 YYNGEE. The CDR3 sequence is CASSVLDSYNEQFF. Here the CDR3 DNA reads TGTGCCAGCAGCGTACTGGACTCCTACAATGAGCAGTTCTTC. Full variable domain (remainder filled in from reference TRBV9 and TRBJ2-1): DSGVTQTPKHLITATGQRVTLRCSPRSGDLSVYWYQQSLDQGLQFLIQYYNGEERAKGNILERFSAQQFPDLHSELNLSSLELGDSALYFCASSVLDSYNEQFFGPGTRLTVL.

The chain links TRBV19 to TRBJ2-7; D gene uncertain. The CDR3 spans 13 residues. Deletions cut 5 bases from V and 2 bases from J, with 10 bases between. Per the germline V gene, CDR1 is LNHDA and CDR2 is SQIVND (reference sequence). The CDR3 is CASSPSPAYEQYF. CDR3 nucleotide sequence: TGTGCCAGTAGTCCGTCCCCGGCCTACGAGCAGTACTTC.

The chain recombines TRBV6-2 or TRBV6-3 with TRBJ2-7; the D is unclear. CDR3 length equals 13 residues. Trimming took off 5 bases at V and 0 bases at J, with 8 bases between the two ends. Germline V gene data show CDR1 as MNHEY and CDR2 as SVGEGT. CDR3 DNA sequence: TGTGCCAGCAGTGGGTATAGCTCCTACGAGCAGTACGTC. Protein product: CASSGYSSYEQYV.

Written as DNA, the CDR3 is TGTGCCAGCAGCCGAATGGAGTGGTATTCACCCCTCCACTTT. The encoded protein is CASSRMEWYSPLHF. V usage is TRBV6-2 or TRBV6-3 and J usage is TRBJ1-6; D not certain. CDR3 length equals 14 residues. CDR1 and CDR2 (germline): MNHEY, SVGEGT. Trimming stripped 6 bases from V and 8 bases from J, with 14 bases between.

The gene calls are TRBV10-3 and TRBJ1-1; D is perhaps TRBD1 (5 bases). The germline V gene has CDR1 ENHRY and CDR2 SYGVKD. The CDR3 runs 17 residues. The germline V and J ends were trimmed by 6 bases and 0 bases, with 20 bases remaining between them. CDR3 coding DNA: TGTGCCATCAGAAGACCAGACGGAGGGGTAATGAACACTGAAGCTTTCTTT. This encodes CAIRRPDGGVMNTEAFF.

J is TRBJ1-1 and V is TRBV18; 9 bases match TRBD1. In germline, CDR1 is KGHSH, CDR2 LQKENI. This CDR3 region has 14 residues. Losses at the gene ends were 6 bases for V and 2 bases for J; bases not matched to a gene: 4. The CDR3 sequence: CASSGQGTNTEAFF. As DNA, the CDR3 is TGTGCCAGCTCCGGACAGGGGACCAACACTGAAGCTTTCTTT. Full variable domain (rest looked up from reference TRBV18 and TRBJ1-1): NAGVMQNPRHLVRRRGQEARLRCSPMKGHSHVYWYRQLPEEGLKFMVYLQKENIIDESGMPKERFSAEFPKEGPSILRIQQVVRGDSAAYFCASSGQGTNTEAFFGQGTRLTVV.

V and J are TRBV30 and TRBJ2-1, with 8 bases fitting TRBD1. Germline values: CDR1 GTSNPN, CDR2 SVGIG (reference sequence). V shed 3 bases and J 6 bases; nucleotides not matched to a gene: 4. This CDR3 contains 13 residues. CDR3 nucleotides: TGTGCCTGGAGCCTCGACAGGGGCAATGAGCAGTTCTTC. The encoded protein is CAWSLDRGNEQFF.

This rearrangement joins TRBV7-9 to TRBJ1-2; a possible D gene is TRBD1 (5 bases). V gave up 5 bases and J gave up 0 bases, with 16 bases separating them. This CDR3 comprises 16 residues. Germline lookup yields CDR1 SEHNR and CDR2 FQNEAQ (reference sequence). CDR3 in amino acids: CASSPKGPDSNYGYTF. The CDR3 nucleotides read TGTGCCAGCAGCCCCAAGGGGCCGGACTCTAACTATGGCTACACCTTC.

The rearrangement uses TRBV3-1 (or the pseudogene TRBV3-2) and TRBJ2-2; TRBD2 is a possible D gene (5 bases). The CDR3 spans 17 residues. The germline V gene encodes CDR1 LGHDT and CDR2 YNNKEL (reference sequence). Trimming stripped 1 base from V and 6 bases from J, with 18 bases between. CDR3 sequence: CASSQVFLASSPGELFF. CDR3 nucleotide sequence: TGTGCCAGCAGCCAAGTTTTCTTGGCTAGCAGCCCCGGGGAGCTGTTTTTT.

This clone was recorded a few times. The chain has TRBV19 and TRBJ1-3, with 7 bases fitting TRBD1. V dropped 5 bases and J dropped 0; count of bases not matched to a gene: 4. Germline lookup yields CDR1 LNHDA and CDR2 SQIVND (reference sequence). The CDR3 loop spans 15 amino acids. The CDR3 sequence is CASSFRDSSGNTIYF. The CDR3 region has the DNA TGTGCCAGTAGTTTCCGGGACAGCTCTGGAAACACCATATATTTT.

Only a few counts were recorded for this clone. The rearrangement joins TRBV10-3 to TRBJ1-1, with D hard to call. V was pared by 10 bases and J by 1 base, with 25 bases between. Germline lookup yields CDR1 ENHRY and CDR2 SYGVKD. The CDR3 length is 17 residues. CDR3 sequence (DNA): TGTGCCACTTGCTCTCCTAATGTAGAACGGAGGAACACTGAAGCTTTCTTT. It specifies CATCSPNVERRNTEAFF.

CDR3 DNA: TGCGCCAGCAGCCAAGATCGAACCGATTCCCTCTTTGGCTACACCTTC. Its protein is CASSQDRTDSLFGYTF. The chain carries TRBV4-1 and TRBJ1-2; D gene ambiguous. CDR3 size: 16 residues. CDR1 is MGHRA, CDR2 YSYEKL, per germline. Trimming took off 0 bases at V and 7 bases at J, with 18 bases between the two ends.

J is TRBJ2-2 and V is TRBV18; no reliable D call. The germline V gene encodes CDR1 KGHSH and CDR2 LQKENI. Trimming shortened V by 8 bases and J by 0 bases, and 10 bases separated the two germline ends. CDR3 length: 14 residues. The CDR3 loop is CASVGQANTGELFF. Here the CDR3 DNA reads TGTGCCAGCGTCGGTCAGGCGAACACCGGGGAGCTGTTTTTT.

This sequence joins TRBV9 and TRBJ2-1; the match to TRBD1 covers 8 bases. The CDR3 has 16 residues. In germline, CDR1 is SGDLS, CDR2 YYNGEE. With V trimmed by 3 bases and J by 3 bases, 8 bases remained unmatched. CDR3 DNA: TGTGCCAGCAGCGGAGCCGGGACAGGTGTCTACAATGAGCAGTTCTTC. Amino acid sequence: CASSGAGTGVYNEQFF. Full variable domain (remainder filled in from reference TRBV9 and TRBJ2-1): DSGVTQTPKHLITATGQRVTLRCSPRSGDLSVYWYQQSLDQGLQFLIQYYNGEERAKGNILERFSAQQFPDLHSELNLSSLELGDSALYFCASSGAGTGVYNEQFFGPGTRLTVL.

V and J are TRBV7-8 and TRBJ2-1; D uncertain. Germline V gene sequence: CDR1 SGHVS, CDR2 FQNEAQ. Trimming took 0 bases from V and 1 from J, leaving 10 bases between them. This CDR3 has 16 residues. This chain's CDR3 is CASSLAWAESYNEQFF. The CDR3 DNA follows: TGTGCCAGCAGCTTAGCCTGGGCAGAATCCTACAATGAGCAGTTCTTC.

This chain connects TRBV5-4 to TRBJ2-7; TRBD1 matches 9 bases. This CDR3 has 14 residues. Germline values: CDR1 SGHNT, CDR2 YYREEE (reference sequence). Losses at the gene ends were 4 bases for V and 7 bases for J; bases not matched to a gene: 9. The CDR3 DNA follows: TGTGCCAGCAGCGCGGGACAGGGCGGTGGGGAGCAGTACTTC. It codes for CASSAGQGGGEQYF.

This clone showed up just once. The chain couples TRBV4-1 to TRBJ1-5; D remains ambiguous. Trimming took 0 bases from V and 1 from J, leaving 10 bases between them. The CDR3 runs to 16 residues. Germline lookup yields CDR1 MGHRA and CDR2 YSYEKL. CDR3 sequence reads: CASSQEAGSSNQPQHF. The DNA for the CDR3 is TGCGCCAGCAGCCAAGAGGCGGGTTCGAGCAATCAGCCCCAGCATTTT.